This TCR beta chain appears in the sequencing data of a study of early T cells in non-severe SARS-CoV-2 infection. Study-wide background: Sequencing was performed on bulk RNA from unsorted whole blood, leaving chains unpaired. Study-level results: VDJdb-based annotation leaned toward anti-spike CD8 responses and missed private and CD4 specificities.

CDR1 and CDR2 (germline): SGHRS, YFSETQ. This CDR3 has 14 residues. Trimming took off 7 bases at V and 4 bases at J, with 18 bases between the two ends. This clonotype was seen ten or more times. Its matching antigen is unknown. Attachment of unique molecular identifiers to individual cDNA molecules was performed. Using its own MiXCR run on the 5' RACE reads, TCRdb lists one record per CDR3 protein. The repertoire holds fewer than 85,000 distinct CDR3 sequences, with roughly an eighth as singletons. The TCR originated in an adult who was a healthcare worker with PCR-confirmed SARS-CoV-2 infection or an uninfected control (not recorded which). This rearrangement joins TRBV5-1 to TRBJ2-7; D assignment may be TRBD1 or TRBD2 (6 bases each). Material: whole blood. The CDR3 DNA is TGCGCCAGCTCCCCCCGGGGGCCGGTATACGAGCAGTACTTC. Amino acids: CASSPRGPVYEQYF.